This T cell receptor (beta chain) was captured in a study of blood T cell repertoires in COVID-19. Study in general: Researchers got acute and convalescent COVID-19 samples from the United States, Italy and Spain. Nucleic acid was either cDNA or gDNA, and it came from T cells, B-cell-depleted T cells, or PBMCs.

Source study methods: Estimates of nucleated cell counts were drawn from the amplification of reference gene primers. Clones were read by immunoSEQ multiplex PCR, and TCRdb kept only the in-frame ones, dropping some. From that table come the V and J calls and clone size; the DNA was used to work out D and trimming. Among roughly 70,000 clones listed, about 91% were seen once. Trimming cost V 0 bases and J 4 bases; bases outside gene matches: 12. Germline CDR1 is SGHNT and CDR2 is YENEEA. The CDR3 is 18 amino acids. The chain is built from TRBV11-3 and TRBJ2-7; TRBD2 agrees at 10 bases. The sample comprised peripheral blood. This receptor was identified in a human donor with active COVID-19. The donor label of this sample is uncertain. CDR3 sequence (DNA): TGTGCCAGCAGCTTAGATGCGTCTAGCGGGAGTTGGGCGTACGAGCAGTACTTC. Protein sequence: CASSLDASSGSWAYEQYF.